The clone carrying this T cell receptor (beta chain) was counted a single time. Its antigen is not identified. The germline V gene encodes CDR1 SNHLY and CDR2 FYNNEI. V was clipped by 6 bases and J by 7 bases, with 21 bases between them. The CDR3 length is 15 residues. These data come from a study of T cell responses to AZD1222 COVID-19 vaccine. Turning to the study itself: Second doses were pooled across both intervals (about 4 or about 12 weeks).

Clones were sequenced by immunoSEQ multiplex PCR, and TCRdb holds only the in-frame ones, with some missing. The sample includes around 160,000 clones, roughly 86% of them seen just once. General study points: Close to half of spike-specific TCRs reportedly recognize unmutated variant regions. It was only after the peak T cell response that any repertoires were sampled. The sample set comprised mostly white British donors with more females, and clonal diversity was possibly underestimated.

The sample in question was peripheral blood, obtained on day 0 of AZD1222 vaccination. The rearrangement uses TRBV2 and TRBJ1-2; no reliable D call. This TCR was sampled from an adult in good health. The CDR3 DNA is TGTGCCAGCAGCAAAAAGGCTTCTTCTGTACTTGGCTACACCTTC. It yields the protein CASSKKASSVLGYTF.